This T cell receptor (beta chain) was retrieved from a study of radiotherapy plus CTLA-4 blockade in lung cancer. Study summary: Among patients, about 20% showed objective responses, and around 30% had disease control. Points from the study as a whole: Among blood TCR repertoires after radiotherapy plus ipilimumab, tumor-derived clones expanded.

Libraries were prepared by immunoSEQ multiplex PCR; TCRdb keeps only in-frame clonotypes and omits some of them. The sample holds approximately 44,000 clones, 65% to 85% seen once. Turning to this clone: The antigen is not known.

V was shortened by 2 bases and J by 6 bases, with 9 bases between the two germline ends. This CDR3 region has 13 residues. Germline V gene data show CDR1 as MNHEY and CDR2 as SMNVEV (reference sequence). The sequence came from a human donor with non-small cell lung cancer who had stable disease on radiotherapy plus ipilimumab. Sequenced here: peripheral blood, sampled from a patient treated with radiotherapy plus ipilimumab. V gene TRBV27 combines with J gene TRBJ2-3; no clear D gene. This chain's CDR3 is CASSLRFADTQYF. CDR3 nucleotides: TGTGCCAGCAGTTTACGGTTCGCGGATACGCAGTATTTT.